This T cell receptor (beta chain) was identified in a study of human T cells and chemical hapten exposure. This CDR3 has 18 residues. V was pared by 1 base and J by 6 bases, with 15 bases of the junction left unmatched. CDR1 and CDR2 from the germline V gene are KGHDR and SFDVKD. In TCRdb, the RACE reads were re-called with MiXCR into one record per CDR3 protein. The table has 95,000 to 100,000 distinct CDR3 sequences, about a tenth seen once. Regarding time point: pre-sensitization, week 0. Treatment: therapeutic diphenylcyclopropenone sensitization with weekly scalp DPC. This receptor was identified in a woman aged 55-70 years with alopecia areata. Some clones in this sample may be carry-over from other donors' samples. The gene calls are TRBV24-1 and TRBJ1-1; 8 bases fit TRBD1. Sample: whole blood, taken in connection with sensitization to the hapten diphenylcyclopropenone (DPC). Here the CDR3 reads CATSDFRKSDRGVSEAFF. CDR3 DNA sequence: TGTGCCACCAGTGATTTCAGGAAATCCGACAGGGGAGTATCTGAAGCTTTCTTT.